Included here is one T cell receptor (beta chain) sequence, with context. The data stem from a study of blood T cell repertoires in COVID-19. About the study: PBMCs, B-cell-depleted T cells, or T cells were the source of the cDNA or gDNA that made up the material.

Clones were sequenced by immunoSEQ multiplex PCR, and TCRdb holds only the in-frame ones, with some missing. The sample consists of 250,000 to 350,000 clones, over 80% of them appearing once. The CDR3 has 15 residues. V dropped 8 bases and J dropped 10 bases, with 24 bases sitting between them. The germline CDR1 and CDR2 sequences are LNHDA and SQIVND (reference sequence). The receptor comes from a young woman who had recovered from COVID-19. The sequencing sample was made of PBMCs or T cells enriched from blood (not recorded which). The chain has TRBV19 and TRBJ2-1; TRBD1 is a possible D gene (5 bases). The CDR3 spells CASRKIRVGEGEQFF. In DNA, the CDR3 is TGTGCCAGTCGCAAAATCAGGGTAGGGGAAGGGGAGCAGTTCTTC.